These 25 T cell receptor beta chains share one sample of origin, sequenced in a study of shared clonotypes between healthy human individuals. CD8 cells classed as naive were CD45RO-negative and positively selected for CCR7, excluding terminally differentiated effector memory CD45RA+ cells. The repertoire was sequenced with immunoSEQ multiplex PCR; TCRdb's copy has only in-frame clones and lacks some. Of fewer than 700,000 clones listed, 85% to 95% are singletons. The sequencing input was naive CD8+ T cells sorted from blood. Receptor source: a young woman in good health.

This rearrangement joins TRBV29-1 to TRBJ2-2; 7 bases map to TRBD2. Germline CDR1 reads SQVTM; CDR2 reads ANQGSEA. The CDR3 has 14 amino acids. Trimming cost V 3 bases and J 6 bases; bases outside gene matches: 7. In DNA, the CDR3 is TGCAGCGTTGATGGGGGAGGGCCGGCCGGGGAGCTGTTTTTT. It specifies CSVDGGGPAGELFF.

The chain recombines TRBV13 with TRBJ2-7; D gene unclear. The V end lost 1 base, the J end lost 7 bases, and 11 bases lay between the germline ends. Germline loops: CDR1 PRHDT, CDR2 FYEKMQ (reference sequence). The CDR3 is 13 amino acids. The DNA for the CDR3 is TGTGCCAGCAGCTTAGATGCCTCGTTGGAGCAGTACTTC. Residues: CASSLDASLEQYF.

The chain couples TRBV6-6 to TRBJ2-7; TRBD2 aligns across 8 bases. Germline V CDR1 and CDR2: MNHNY, SVGAGI (reference sequence). The V gene end was trimmed by 1 base and the J gene end by 6 bases; junction bases not matched to a gene: 8. This CDR3 comprises 15 residues. The CDR3 bases are TGTGCCAGCAGTTACTACCTAGCGGGCACGGGCGAGCAGTACTTC. It encodes CASSYYLAGTGEQYF.

This chain connects TRBV4-1 to TRBJ1-2, with 7 bases identical to TRBD1. This CDR3 spans 16 amino acids. Per germline, CDR1 MGHRA and CDR2 YSYEKL. J gave up 3 bases and V 1 base, and 8 bases lay outside the gene matches. CDR3 DNA sequence: TGCGCCAGCAGCCAAGGGAAAACAGGGGTTGACTATGGCTACACCTTC. Protein product: CASSQGKTGVDYGYTF.

This chain links TRBV9 with TRBJ1-3; 7 bases are a match to TRBD1. The length of the CDR3 is 18 residues. With 0 bases clipped from V and 0 bases from J, the junction kept 9 bases outside the gene matches. Germline V gives CDR1 SGDLS, CDR2 YYNGEE. The chain's CDR3 is CASSVEAFGTVSGNTIYF. CDR3 nucleotides: TGTGCCAGCAGCGTAGAAGCCTTTGGGACAGTCTCTGGAAACACCATATATTTT.

This clone has only one observation. V and J are TRBV10-3 and TRBJ2-1; D remains ambiguous. The CDR3 is made up of 14 amino acids. The germline V gene has CDR1 ENHRY and CDR2 SYGVKD. Trimming took 6 bases from V and 6 from J, leaving 15 bases between them. CDR3 DNA sequence: TGTGCCATCAGCTCTCTGGGGTGGGGCAATGAGCAGTTCTTC. As protein: CAISSLGWGNEQFF.

Worth noting for this clone: Its ends do not fully match the called genes, so a read error is possible. V and J are TRBV18 and TRBJ1-4; 8 positions match TRBD1. Germline loops: CDR1 KGHSH, CDR2 LQKENI. CDR3 length: 14 amino acids. CDR3 region: CASSSPTGDEKLFF. The CDR3 DNA is TGTGCCAGCTCATCACCGACAGGGGATGAAAAACTGTTTTTT.

The rearrangement links TRBV29-1 to TRBJ2-1, with D hard to call. The CDR3 has 13 residues. Germline V CDR1 and CDR2: SQVTM, ANQGSEA. V lost 5 bases and J lost 2, with 10 bases in between. The CDR3 loop is CSVQLRTYNEQFF. In nucleotides, the CDR3 is TGCAGCGTTCAACTCCGCACCTACAATGAGCAGTTCTTC.

The chain recombines TRBV5-4 with TRBJ2-1; D gene unclear. From germline, CDR1 is SGHNT and CDR2 YYREEE (reference sequence). The CDR3 has 11 residues. Trimming pared 4 bases from V and 4 bases from J, leaving 3 bases between. The CDR3 protein is CASSTYNEQFF. The CDR3 coding sequence is TGTGCCAGCAGCACTTACAATGAGCAGTTCTTC.

The CDR3 bases are TGTGCCAGCAGTTTATCGGGCGGCCTTCATACTGAAGCTTTCTTT. Protein sequence: CASSLSGGLHTEAFF. The chain joins TRBV27 to TRBJ1-1; D remains ambiguous. Germline V gives CDR1 MNHEY, CDR2 SMNVEV (reference sequence). CDR3 length: 15 residues. Deletions cut 0 bases from V and 5 bases from J, with 13 bases between.

The chain has TRBV28 and TRBJ2-1; 7 nucleotides line up with TRBD2. Germline CDR1 MDHEN, CDR2 SYDVKM. V was pared by 3 bases and J by 0 bases, with 8 bases of the junction left unmatched. This CDR3 has 17 residues. CDR3 DNA: TGTGCCAGCAGTTTGCTGACGGGAGGAAGCTCCTACAATGAGCAGTTCTTC. It encodes CASSLLTGGSSYNEQFF.

J is TRBJ1-5 and V is TRBV9; possible D gene TRBD1, 6 bases. The V gene's germline CDR1 is SGDLS and CDR2 YYNGEE. The CDR3 runs to 14 residues. V gave up 3 bases and J gave up 0 bases, with 7 bases separating them. CDR3 bases: TGTGCCAGCAGCGCAGGGGATAGCAATCAGCCCCAGCATTTT. This translates into CASSAGDSNQPQHF.

The chain recombines TRBV2 with TRBJ2-7; TRBD1 matches at 7 bases. Trimming at V came to 2 bases and at J to 2 bases, leaving 6 bases not matched to a gene. Germline V CDR1 and CDR2: SNHLY, FYNNEI. The CDR3 contains 15 residues. The CDR3 DNA reads TGTGCCAGCAGTGAATTACAGGGGTTGCCCTACGAGCAGTACTTC. Its translation is CASSELQGLPYEQYF.

CDR3 protein: CASSQGGYALTGEETQYF. The CDR3 DNA follows: TGCGCCAGCAGCCAAGGCGGTTATGCCTTAACAGGGGAGGAGACCCAGTACTTC. This chain connects TRBV4-1 to TRBJ2-5, with 7 bases identical to TRBD1. J was trimmed by 5 bases and V by 1 base; bases with no gene match: 16. The CDR3 is 18 amino acids. Germline V gives CDR1 MGHRA, CDR2 YSYEKL.

The chain uses TRBV6-1 and TRBJ2-7; D may match TRBD1 or TRBD2 (6 bases each). Germline V CDR1 and CDR2: MNHNS, SASEGT. CDR3 length equals 13 residues. The CDR3 is CTSGAASSYEQYF. The CDR3 bases are TGTACCTCGGGGGCGGCTAGCTCCTACGAGCAGTACTTC.

The CDR3 region is CASSYGTGASYEQYF. The CDR3 DNA reads TGTGCCAGCAGCTACGGGACAGGGGCCTCCTACGAGCAGTACTTC. The rearrangement uses TRBV13 and TRBJ2-7, with 10 bases aligning to TRBD1. Germline V lookup: CDR1 PRHDT, CDR2 FYEKMQ (reference sequence). The CDR3 sequence is 15 residues long. J gave up 0 bases and V 4 bases, and 3 bases lay outside the gene matches.

The chain joins TRBV4-2 to TRBJ2-1, with D possibly matching TRBD1 (5 bases). Germline assignment: CDR1 LGHNA and CDR2 YNFKEQ. CDR3 size: 17 residues. V dropped 0 bases and J dropped 0 bases, with 12 bases sitting between them. The CDR3 coding sequence is TGTGCCAGCAGCCAAGAGGGGCTAGTGAGCTCCTACAATGAGCAGTTCTTC. Translating it yields CASSQEGLVSSYNEQFF.

The chain is built from TRBV9 and TRBJ1-1; 8 nucleotides match TRBD1. Germline CDR1 SGDLS, CDR2 YYNGEE. The CDR3 is made up of 14 amino acids. V lost 3 bases, J lost 1 base, and 2 bases stayed unmatched. The CDR3 nucleotides are TGTGCCAGCAGCGAGGGGACAGGGAACACTGAAGCTTTCTTT. Residues: CASSEGTGNTEAFF.

This clone was counted a single time. The chain is built from TRBV2 and TRBJ2-7, with D perhaps matching TRBD2 (5 bases). Germline loops: CDR1 SNHLY, CDR2 FYNNEI. Between the trimmed V and J ends, which lost 6 bases and 2 bases, there was a span of 11 bases. The CDR3 is 13 amino acids. The CDR3 region is CASRRGGTYEQYF. The DNA for the CDR3 is TGTGCCAGCAGGAGAGGAGGAACCTACGAGCAGTACTTC. Together with reference TRBV2 and TRBJ2-7, the CDR3 gives the full variable domain: EPEVTQTPSHQVTQMGQEVILRCVPISNHLYFYWYRQILGQKVEFLVSFYNNEISEKSEIFDDQFSVERPDGSNFTLKIRSTKLEDSAMYFCASRRGGTYEQYFGPGTRLTVT.

The V gene is TRBV6-1, the J gene TRBJ2-7, with 8 bases fitting TRBD1. Germline-derived CDR1 and CDR2 are MNHNS and SASEGT. With V trimmed by 2 bases and J by 7 bases, 7 bases remained unmatched. This CDR3 is 14 amino acids long. CDR3 sequence reads: CASSEIVTGGEQYF. The DNA of the CDR3 is TGTGCCAGCAGTGAAATAGTAACAGGGGGTGAGCAGTACTTC.

This chain links TRBV15 with TRBJ2-3; TRBD2 might be the D (5 bases). Germline V gene data show CDR1 as LNHNV and CDR2 as YYDKDF (reference sequence). Deletions cut 4 bases from V and 10 bases from J, with 21 bases between. The CDR3 runs 15 residues. CDR3 coding DNA: TGTGCCACCAGCATCGCTGGGAGAACTTACTCGGCGCAGTATTTT. This sequence encodes CATSIAGRTYSAQYF. The whole variable domain, filled in from reference TRBV15 and TRBJ2-3, reads DAMVIQNPRYQVTQFGKPVTLSCSQTLNHNVMYWYQQKSSQAPKLLFHYYDKDFNNEADTPDNFQSRRPNTSFCFLDIRSPGLGDTAMYLCATSIAGRTYSAQYFGPGTRLTVL.

The chain employs TRBV19 and TRBJ1-2; the match to TRBD1 covers 8 bases. The trim removed 3 bases at V and 3 bases at J, leaving 6 bases unmatched. The CDR3 is made up of 15 amino acids. CDR1 is LNHDA and CDR2 is SQIVND in the germline V gene (reference sequence). The CDR3 here is CASSMWTGIDYGYTF. Written as DNA, the CDR3 is TGTGCCAGTAGTATGTGGACAGGGATCGACTATGGCTACACCTTC.

This sequence joins TRBV28 and TRBJ2-7; no clear D. V lost 7 bases to trimming and J lost 0 bases, with 10 bases between them. In germline, CDR1 is MDHEN, CDR2 SYDVKM. The CDR3 has 13 residues. The CDR3 coding sequence is TGTGCCAGCAACGAGTGGAGCTCCTACGAGCAGTACTTC. Amino acid sequence: CASNEWSSYEQYF.

The rearrangement uses TRBV28 and TRBJ1-5, with D perhaps TRBD1 (5 bases). CDR1 and CDR2 from the germline V gene are MDHEN and SYDVKM. Trimming removed 7 bases at V and 0 bases at J, with 16 bases between. The CDR3 totals 16 residues. Here the CDR3 DNA reads TGTGCCAGCATTGGGGGGTCGGGCTATAGCAATCAGCCCCAGCATTTT. Protein: CASIGGSGYSNQPQHF.

The V gene is TRBV27, the J gene TRBJ2-5; D call uncertain. The CDR3 sequence is 11 residues long. V was shortened by 6 bases and J by 5 bases, with 7 bases between the two germline ends. Germline CDR1 is MNHEY and CDR2 is SMNVEV (reference sequence). In nucleotides, the CDR3 is TGTGCCAGCAGGTTCATGGAGACCCAGTACTTC. It yields the protein CASRFMETQYF.